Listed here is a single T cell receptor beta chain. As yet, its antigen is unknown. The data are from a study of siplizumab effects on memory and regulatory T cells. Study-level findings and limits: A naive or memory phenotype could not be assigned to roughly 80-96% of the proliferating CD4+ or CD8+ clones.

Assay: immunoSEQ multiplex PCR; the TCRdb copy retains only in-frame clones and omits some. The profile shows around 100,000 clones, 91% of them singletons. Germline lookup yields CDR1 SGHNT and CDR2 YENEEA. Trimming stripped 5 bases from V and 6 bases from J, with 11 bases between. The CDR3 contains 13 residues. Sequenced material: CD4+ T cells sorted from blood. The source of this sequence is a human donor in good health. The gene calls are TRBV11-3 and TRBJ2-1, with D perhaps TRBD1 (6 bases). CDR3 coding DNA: TGTGCCAGCAGCGCGACAGGTTCCAATGAGCAGTTCTTC. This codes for CASSATGSNEQFF.